The next 20 T cell receptor beta chains were all read from a single sample in a study of T cell clonotyping in hematopoietic cell transplantation. Measured with immunoSEQ multiplex PCR; TCRdb has only the in-frame clones, and not every one. Found here are 25,000 to 30,000 clones, 80% to 95% of them singletons; the top ten hold roughly 10%. The source was PBMCs, collected 100 days after allogeneic stem cell transplant. The receptors derive from a female patient aged 50-65 years who had an allogeneic stem cell transplant from a related donor, so the T cells may come from the graft donor. Some clones in this sample may be carry-over from other donors' samples.

The chain carries TRBV6-1 and TRBJ1-4; TRBD1 aligns across 8 bases. Losses at the gene ends were 6 bases for V and 3 bases for J; bases not matched to a gene: 6. The CDR3 extends over 15 amino acids. Germline CDR1 is MNHNS and CDR2 is SASEGT. The CDR3 loop reads CASRGQGASNEKLFF. The CDR3 nucleotides are TGTGCCAGCAGAGGGCAGGGGGCCTCTAATGAAAAACTGTTTTTT.

This chain links TRBV10-3 with TRBJ2-7; D is tentatively TRBD1 or TRBD2 (5 bases each). V shed 0 bases and J shed 5 bases, with 14 bases lying between them. Germline values: CDR1 ENHRY, CDR2 SYGVKD. CDR3 size: 15 residues. The CDR3 DNA sequence: TGTGCCATCAGTGAGTCAGGGACCCTAGTCAACGAGCAGTACTTC. This gives the protein CAISESGTLVNEQYF.

The CDR3 loop is CASSLDPGVVNSPLHF. CDR3 in DNA: TGTGCCAGCAGCTTGGATCCAGGGGTAGTGAATTCACCCCTCCACTTT. The rearrangement joins TRBV5-4 to TRBJ1-6; D might be TRBD1 (6 bases). CDR1 is SGHNT, CDR2 YYREEE, per germline (reference sequence). The CDR3 has 16 residues. V was pared by 0 bases and J by 7 bases, with 14 bases between.

The chain uses TRBV2 and TRBJ1-2; D unresolved. Germline V gene data show CDR1 as SNHLY and CDR2 as FYNNEI. Trimming removed 3 bases at V and 8 bases at J, with 13 bases between. This CDR3 spans 13 amino acids. CDR3 bases: TGTGCCAGCAGTGATTTTCTCTGGGGAGGCTACACCTTC. Translated: CASSDFLWGGYTF.

V usage is TRBV5-6 and J usage is TRBJ2-6, with 7 bases matching TRBD2. The CDR3 has 18 amino acids. With V trimmed by 1 base and J by 0 bases, 7 bases remained unmatched. Germline V gene lookup returns CDR1 SGHDT and CDR2 YYEEEE. Here the CDR3 reads CASSLLGGESSGANVLTF. CDR3 bases: TGTGCCAGCAGCTTGTTGGGGGGGGAGAGCTCTGGGGCCAACGTCCTGACTTTC.

This clone was counted once. The CDR3 DNA follows: TGTGCCAGTAGTATGAATGGGCCTAGCACAGATACGCAGTATTTT. Its protein product is CASSMNGPSTDTQYF. The chain couples TRBV19 to TRBJ2-3; no clear D. The CDR3 is 15 amino acids. The V gene's germline CDR1 is LNHDA and CDR2 SQIVND (reference sequence). Trimming left V 3 bases short and J 0 bases short, with 10 bases between.

The V call is TRBV6-1, the J call TRBJ2-1; D assignment may be TRBD1 or TRBD2 (5 bases each). The CDR3 covers 14 residues. The V gene lost 6 bases and the J gene lost 7 bases, with 16 bases spanning the gap. Germline V lookup: CDR1 MNHNS, CDR2 SASEGT. The CDR3 protein is CASRGTGPPNEQFF. The CDR3 nucleotides read TGTGCCAGCAGGGGGACGGGGCCGCCAAATGAGCAGTTCTTC.

The J gene is TRBJ2-2, the V gene TRBV5-1, with D unresolved. This CDR3 is 14 amino acids long. V lost 4 bases and J lost 1, with 8 bases in between. Germline lookup yields CDR1 SGHRS and CDR2 YFSETQ. This chain's CDR3 is CASSGVMNTGELFF. The CDR3 region has the DNA TGCGCCAGCAGCGGGGTTATGAACACCGGGGAGCTGTTTTTT.

The rearrangement joins TRBV11-2 to TRBJ2-5, with 8 bases matching TRBD1. The junction had 2 bases not matched to a gene; V was cut back by 1 base and J by 4 bases. From germline, CDR1 is SGHAT and CDR2 FQNNGV. The CDR3 loop spans 14 amino acids. CDR3 residues: CASSLVTGGETQYF. CDR3 in DNA: TGTGCCAGCAGCTTAGTCACAGGGGGAGAGACCCAGTACTTC.

The chain joins TRBV2 to TRBJ2-5; D ambiguous. The V end was cut by 1 base, the J end by 3 bases, with 15 bases between. CDR1 is SNHLY and CDR2 is FYNNEI in the germline V gene. The CDR3 sequence is 16 residues long. The CDR3 spells CASSEGHGPGKETQYF. CDR3 coding DNA: TGTGCCAGCAGTGAAGGGCACGGCCCTGGAAAAGAGACCCAGTACTTC.

The chain is built from TRBV27 and TRBJ2-1, with 9 bases identical to TRBD1. This CDR3 is built from 15 residues. J was trimmed by 8 bases and V by 5 bases; bases with no gene match: 10. The V gene's germline CDR1 is MNHEY and CDR2 SMNVEV (reference sequence). CDR3 loop: CASSPGTGLRYEQFF. The CDR3 bases are TGTGCCAGCAGTCCAGGGACAGGGTTAAGGTATGAGCAGTTCTTC.

In this sample, this clone turned up a few times. This chain connects TRBV5-6 to TRBJ2-7; 11 nucleotides line up with TRBD2. The V gene's germline CDR1 is SGHDT and CDR2 YYEEEE. The CDR3 totals 19 residues. Trimming cost V 3 bases and J 0 bases; bases outside gene matches: 14. The CDR3 loop is CASSSNHHLTSGNSYEQYF. CDR3 nucleotides: TGTGCCAGCAGCTCAAACCACCACTTGACTAGCGGGAACTCCTACGAGCAGTACTTC.

This sequence joins TRBV7-2 and TRBJ2-3; the D is unclear. Per germline, CDR1 SGHTA and CDR2 FQGNSA. V was cut by 1 base and J by 4 bases, with 6 bases left in between. This CDR3 spans 13 amino acids. This CDR3 reads CASSLVGADTQYF. CDR3 nucleotides: TGTGCCAGCAGCTTAGTGGGCGCAGATACGCAGTATTTT.

CDR3 sequence (DNA): TGTGCCAGCAGCGTAGCCGGGACAGACACCTACGAGCAGTACTTC. Amino acid sequence: CASSVAGTDTYEQYF. This chain links TRBV9 with TRBJ2-7; 7 bases match TRBD1. Germline V lookup: CDR1 SGDLS, CDR2 YYNGEE. This CDR3 is built from 15 residues. The junction had 5 bases not matched to a gene; V was cut back by 0 bases and J by 2 bases. The whole variable domain, filled in from reference TRBV9 and TRBJ2-7, reads DSGVTQTPKHLITATGQRVTLRCSPRSGDLSVYWYQQSLDQGLQFLIQYYNGEERAKGNILERFSAQQFPDLHSELNLSSLELGDSALYFCASSVAGTDTYEQYFGPGTRLTVT.

The chain has TRBV11-2 and TRBJ1-3, with 11 bases identical to TRBD1. This CDR3 contains 17 residues. Germline V gene lookup returns CDR1 SGHAT and CDR2 FQNNGV. The trim removed 5 bases at V and 0 bases at J, leaving 6 bases unmatched. CDR3 sequence reads: CASSPEDRGLSGNTIYF. The CDR3 nucleotides read TGTGCCAGCAGCCCCGAGGACAGGGGGCTCTCTGGAAACACCATATATTTT.

The genes are TRBV30 and TRBJ1-6; possible D gene TRBD1, 5 bases. The CDR3 has 14 amino acids. The V gene's germline CDR1 is GTSNPN and CDR2 SVGIG (reference sequence). V was pared by 7 bases and J by 7 bases, with 17 bases between. The CDR3 DNA follows: TGTGCCTTATTGCGACAGAATAGAAATTCACCCCTCCACTTT. The encoded protein is CALLRQNRNSPLHF. Complete variable domain (other parts from reference TRBV30 and TRBJ1-6): SQTIHQWPATLVQPVGSPLSLECTVEGTSNPNLYWYRQAAGRGLQLLFYSVGIGQISSEVPQNLSASRPQDRQFILSSKKLLLSDSGFYLCALLRQNRNSPLHFGNGTRLTVT.

The gene calls are TRBV11-3 and TRBJ2-7; D is unclear. Trimming stripped 0 bases from V and 6 bases from J, with 9 bases between. CDR3 length: 13 amino acids. Germline CDR1 SGHNT, CDR2 YENEEA. The CDR3, as DNA: TGTGCCAGCAGCTTAGATCCAAGGGCCGAGCAGTACTTC. It translates to CASSLDPRAEQYF.

This clone has more than one count but fewer than ten. V is TRBV4-3 and J is TRBJ2-1; D is unclear. CDR1 LGHNA and CDR2 YSLEER come from the germline V gene. V was clipped by 4 bases and J by 3 bases, with 10 bases between them. CDR3 length: 14 amino acids. CDR3 nucleotides: TGCGCCAGCAGCCTTGTTGGACGCTACAATGAGCAGTTCTTC. It is translated as CASSLVGRYNEQFF.

V gene TRBV11-2 combines with J gene TRBJ2-1; no clear D gene. This CDR3 comprises 14 residues. CDR1 and CDR2 (germline): SGHAT, FQNNGV. V lost 5 bases, J lost 2 bases, and 10 bases lay in between. CDR3 DNA sequence: TGTGCCAGCAGCCCCCTAGGGACCTACAATGAGCAGTTCTTC. Translating gives CASSPLGTYNEQFF.

V is TRBV9 and J is TRBJ2-2; D ambiguous. Germline V gives CDR1 SGDLS, CDR2 YYNGEE. The germline V and J ends were trimmed by 0 bases and 4 bases, with 10 bases remaining between them. This CDR3 contains 15 residues. DNA of the CDR3: TGTGCCAGCAGCGTAGCCCCTCGAGTCACCGGGGAGCTGTTTTTT. Translated: CASSVAPRVTGELFF.